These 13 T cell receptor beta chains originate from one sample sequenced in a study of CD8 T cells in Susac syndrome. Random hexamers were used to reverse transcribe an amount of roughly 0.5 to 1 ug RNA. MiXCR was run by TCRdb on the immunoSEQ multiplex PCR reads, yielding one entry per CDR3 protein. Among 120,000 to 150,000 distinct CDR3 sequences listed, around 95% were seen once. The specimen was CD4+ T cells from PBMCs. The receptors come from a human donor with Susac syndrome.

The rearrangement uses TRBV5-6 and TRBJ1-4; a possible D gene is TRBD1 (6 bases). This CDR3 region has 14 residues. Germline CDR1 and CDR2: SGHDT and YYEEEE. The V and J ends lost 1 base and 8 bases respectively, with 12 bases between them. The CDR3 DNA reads TGTGCCAGCAGCTTGACAGGGTATCAGGAAAAACTGTTTTTT. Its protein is CASSLTGYQEKLFF.

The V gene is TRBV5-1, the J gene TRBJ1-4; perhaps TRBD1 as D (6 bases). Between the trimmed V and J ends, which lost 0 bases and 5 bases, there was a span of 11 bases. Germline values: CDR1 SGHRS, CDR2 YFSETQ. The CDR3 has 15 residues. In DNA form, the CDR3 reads TGCGCCAGCAGCTTGGGGGACACAAAGAATGAAAAACTGTTTTTT. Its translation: CASSLGDTKNEKLFF.

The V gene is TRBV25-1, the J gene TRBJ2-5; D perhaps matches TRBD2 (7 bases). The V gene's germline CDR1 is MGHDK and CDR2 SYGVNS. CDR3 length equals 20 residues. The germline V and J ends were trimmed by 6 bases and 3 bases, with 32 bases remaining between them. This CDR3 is CASSASATAGAAPLKETQYF. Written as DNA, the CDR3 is TGTGCCAGCAGCGCCTCGGCGACGGCGGGGGCTGCACCATTAAAAGAGACCCAGTACTTC.

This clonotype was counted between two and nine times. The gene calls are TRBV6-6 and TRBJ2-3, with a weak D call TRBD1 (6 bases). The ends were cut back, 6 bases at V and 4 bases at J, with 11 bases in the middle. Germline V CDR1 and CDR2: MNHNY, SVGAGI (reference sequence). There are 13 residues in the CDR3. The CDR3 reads CASRLQGPDTQYF. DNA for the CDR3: TGTGCCAGCAGATTACAGGGCCCAGATACGCAGTATTTT.

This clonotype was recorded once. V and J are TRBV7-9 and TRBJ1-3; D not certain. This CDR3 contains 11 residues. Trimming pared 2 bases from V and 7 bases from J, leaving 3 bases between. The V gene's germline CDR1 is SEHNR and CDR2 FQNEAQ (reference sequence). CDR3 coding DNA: TGTGCCAGCAGCTTAAGTAACACCATATATTTT. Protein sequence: CASSLSNTIYF. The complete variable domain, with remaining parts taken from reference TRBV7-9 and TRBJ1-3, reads DTGVSQNPRHKITKRGQNVTFRCDPISEHNRLYWYRQTLGQGPEFLTYFQNEAQLEKSRLLSDRFSAERPKGSFSTLEIQRTEQGDSAMYLCASSLSNTIYFGEGSWLTVV.

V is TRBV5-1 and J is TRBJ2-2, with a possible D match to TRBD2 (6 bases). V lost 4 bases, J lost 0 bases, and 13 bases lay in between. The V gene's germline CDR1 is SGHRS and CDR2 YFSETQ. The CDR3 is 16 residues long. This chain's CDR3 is CASSTGGDANTGELFF. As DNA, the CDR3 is TGCGCCAGCAGCACCGGAGGGGACGCGAACACCGGGGAGCTGTTTTTT.

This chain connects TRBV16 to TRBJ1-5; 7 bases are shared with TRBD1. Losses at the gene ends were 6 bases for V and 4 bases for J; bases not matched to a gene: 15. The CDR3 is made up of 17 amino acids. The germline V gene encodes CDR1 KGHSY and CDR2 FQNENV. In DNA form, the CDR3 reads TGTGCCAGCAGTCTTAGGCCCGGGACAGTGCTAAATCAGCCCCAGCATTTT. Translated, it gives CASSLRPGTVLNQPQHF.

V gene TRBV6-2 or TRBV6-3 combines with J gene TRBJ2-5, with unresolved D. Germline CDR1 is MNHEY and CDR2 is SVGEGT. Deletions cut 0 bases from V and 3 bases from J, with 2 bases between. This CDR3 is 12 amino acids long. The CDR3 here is CASSYSEETQYF. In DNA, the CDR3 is TGTGCCAGCAGTTACTCGGAAGAGACCCAGTACTTC.

The DNA for the CDR3 is TGTGCCAGCAGCCAAGATAACGGGGGTGGAGGCTACACCTTC. Its protein is CASSQDNGGGGYTF. The V gene is TRBV4-2, the J gene TRBJ1-2; D perhaps matches TRBD1 (5 bases). V was cut by 0 bases and J by 8 bases, with 13 bases left in between. The CDR3 spans 14 residues. Per germline, CDR1 LGHNA and CDR2 YNFKEQ.

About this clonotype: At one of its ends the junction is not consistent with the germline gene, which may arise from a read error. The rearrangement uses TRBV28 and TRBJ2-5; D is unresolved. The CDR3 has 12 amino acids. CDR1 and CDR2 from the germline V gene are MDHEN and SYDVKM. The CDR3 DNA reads TGTGCCAGCACCCACCAAGAGGAGAGCCAGTACTTC. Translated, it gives CASTHQEESQYF.

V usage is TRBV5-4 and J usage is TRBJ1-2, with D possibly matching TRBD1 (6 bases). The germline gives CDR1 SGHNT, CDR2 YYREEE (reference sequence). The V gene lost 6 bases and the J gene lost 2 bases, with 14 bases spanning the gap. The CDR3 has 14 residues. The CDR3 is CASTGHPRNYGYTF. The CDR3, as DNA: TGTGCCAGCACGGGACACCCTCGGAACTATGGCTACACCTTC.

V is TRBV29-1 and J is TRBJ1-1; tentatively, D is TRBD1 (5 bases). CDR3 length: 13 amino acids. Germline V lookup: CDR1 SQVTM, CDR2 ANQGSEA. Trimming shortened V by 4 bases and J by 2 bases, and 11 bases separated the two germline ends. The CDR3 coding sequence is TGCAGCGTTGTGGGAACAGGCAACACTGAAGCTTTCTTT. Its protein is CSVVGTGNTEAFF.

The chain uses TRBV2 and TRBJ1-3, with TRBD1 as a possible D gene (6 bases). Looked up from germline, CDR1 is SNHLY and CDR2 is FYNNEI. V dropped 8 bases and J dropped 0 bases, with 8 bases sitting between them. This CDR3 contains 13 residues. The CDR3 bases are TGTGCCAGCGGGGACACCTCTGGAAACACCATATATTTT. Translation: CASGDTSGNTIYF.